Listed here are 25 T cell receptor beta chains from one sample, sequenced in a study of shared clonotypes between healthy human individuals. Clones were read by immunoSEQ multiplex PCR, and TCRdb kept only the in-frame ones, dropping some. The sample carries under 200,000 clones, about 93% recorded once. The sequenced material came from naive CD4+ T cells sorted from blood. Stated subset: CD45RA+ positively selected. All receptors derive from a woman aged 30 to 39 in good health.

V usage is TRBV6-5 and J usage is TRBJ2-7; TRBD2 agrees at 12 bases. Trimming cost V 6 bases and J 4 bases; bases outside gene matches: 4. Germline lookup yields CDR1 MNHEY and CDR2 SVGAGI. This CDR3 comprises 14 residues. The CDR3 protein is CASRKTSGSYEQYF. The CDR3 DNA follows: TGTGCCAGCAGAAAGACTAGCGGGAGTTACGAGCAGTACTTC.

The chain employs TRBV10-2 and TRBJ2-7; 9 positions match TRBD1. This CDR3 is built from 14 residues. CDR1 is WSHSY and CDR2 is SAAADI in the germline V gene. V was clipped by 7 bases and J by 9 bases; unmatched bases: 13. The CDR3 spells CASKEQGATTRQYF. The CDR3 DNA sequence: TGCGCCAGCAAAGAACAGGGGGCGACTACGAGGCAGTACTTC.

This clone was detected only once. The V and J genes are TRBV2 and TRBJ2-2, with D possibly TRBD2 on 5 matching bases. The CDR3 runs 11 residues. Trimming cost V 6 bases and J 8 bases, with 7 bases left between them. Germline V gene lookup returns CDR1 SNHLY and CDR2 FYNNEI. This chain's CDR3 is CASRRGGELFF. CDR3 bases: TGTGCCAGCAGACGAGGGGGGGAGCTGTTTTTT.

The chain recombines TRBV7-8 with TRBJ2-4, with D maybe TRBD2 (5 bases). CDR1 and CDR2 (germline): SGHVS, FQNEAQ. V lost 3 bases, J lost 6 bases, and 12 bases lay in between. The CDR3 contains 14 residues. The CDR3 region has the DNA TGTGCCAGCAGCTTGGGCCTCAGCGGAAACATTCAGTACTTC. It specifies CASSLGLSGNIQYF.

This clone has just one count. This sequence joins TRBV18 and TRBJ1-3; D is undetermined. There are 14 residues in the CDR3. V was cut by 3 bases and J by 7 bases, with 13 bases left in between. Germline V gene lookup returns CDR1 KGHSH and CDR2 LQKENI. CDR3 in amino acids: CASSPERARNTIYF. In DNA form, the CDR3 reads TGTGCCAGCTCACCCGAGAGGGCGCGGAACACCATATATTTT.

The chain is built from TRBV28 and TRBJ1-4, with a tentative D call TRBD1 (5 bases). This CDR3 contains 15 residues. Germline assignment: CDR1 MDHEN and CDR2 SYDVKM. Trimming left V 7 bases short and J 8 bases short, with 20 bases between. CDR3: CASTIRLDTVEKLFF. CDR3 nucleotides: TGTGCCAGCACAATAAGGTTGGACACGGTCGAAAAACTGTTTTTT.

CDR3 coding DNA: TGCGCCAGCAGACTGAGGGAGTGGACAGATACGCAGTATTTT. It yields the protein CASRLREWTDTQYF. V usage is TRBV4-1 and J usage is TRBJ2-3; the D gene is possibly TRBD2 (5 bases). The CDR3 runs 14 residues. With 6 bases removed from V and 3 bases from J, the gap between germline ends came to 13 bases. Germline CDR1 MGHRA, CDR2 YSYEKL.

CDR3: CASSEVTGETQYF. The CDR3 DNA follows: TGCGCCAGCAGTGAGGTAACTGGGGAGACCCAGTACTTC. This chain links TRBV10-2 with TRBJ2-5, with D unresolved. V lost 2 bases, J lost 5 bases, and 9 bases lay in between. This CDR3 has 13 amino acids. Germline V gene data show CDR1 as WSHSY and CDR2 as SAAADI.

This chain links TRBV19 with TRBJ2-1, with 10 bases matching TRBD2. From germline, CDR1 is LNHDA and CDR2 SQIVND (reference sequence). After removal of 5 bases from V and 5 bases from J, the junction contained 9 bases not matched to a gene. The CDR3 runs to 16 residues. The CDR3 protein is CASSVTGTSDHNEQFF. The CDR3 region has the DNA TGTGCCAGTAGTGTAACCGGGACTAGCGACCACAATGAGCAGTTCTTC.

In its sample, this clone was seen once. The chain carries TRBV10-3 and TRBJ1-4; TRBD1 agrees at 7 bases. V shed 1 base, J shed 5 bases, and the junction held 4 bases outside the gene matches. The CDR3 is 15 amino acids. CDR1 ENHRY and CDR2 SYGVKD come from the germline V gene. Here the CDR3 reads CAISEFVTGNEKLFF. The CDR3 DNA follows: TGTGCCATCAGTGAGTTTGTGACAGGGAATGAAAAACTGTTTTTT.

The rearrangement uses TRBV5-1 and TRBJ2-1; tentative D call: TRBD2 (5 bases). V was clipped by 5 bases and J by 2 bases, with 11 bases between them. Germline CDR1 is SGHRS and CDR2 is YFSETQ. This CDR3 is built from 14 residues. CDR3 loop: CASRSDSAYNEQFF. CDR3 nucleotide sequence: TGCGCCAGCAGATCGGACTCAGCCTACAATGAGCAGTTCTTC. The full variable domain, in which reference TRBV5-1 and TRBJ2-1 provide the parts outside the CDR3, is KAGVTQTPRYLIKTRGQQVTLSCSPISGHRSVSWYQQTPGQGLQFLFEYFSETQRNKGNFPGRFSGRQFSNSRSEMNVSTLELGDSALYLCASRSDSAYNEQFFGPGTRLTVL.

The gene calls are TRBV7-3 and TRBJ2-2; the D gene is possibly TRBD2 (6 bases). This CDR3 is built from 16 residues. The germline V and J ends were trimmed by 2 bases and 4 bases, with 14 bases remaining between them. Germline assignment: CDR1 SGHTA and CDR2 FQGTGA. In nucleotides, the CDR3 is TGTGCCAGCAGCTTACTTTGGGGGGTGAGCACCGGGGAGCTGTTTTTT. Its protein is CASSLLWGVSTGELFF. Drawing the rest from reference TRBV7-3 and TRBJ2-2, the complete variable domain is GAGVSQTPSNKVTEKGKYVELRCDPISGHTALYWYRQSLGQGPEFLIYFQGTGAADDSGLPNDRFFAVRPEGSVSTLKIQRTERGDSAVYLCASSLLWGVSTGELFFGEGSRLTVL.

In its sample, this clone was seen once. The V call is TRBV27, the J call TRBJ2-7; D unclear. The CDR3 sequence is 16 residues long. Germline values: CDR1 MNHEY, CDR2 SMNVEV (reference sequence). V dropped 2 bases and J dropped 3 bases, with 17 bases sitting between them. The CDR3 spells CASSLGKPYRGYEQYF. The CDR3 DNA is TGTGCCAGCAGTTTAGGTAAGCCCTACCGTGGCTACGAGCAGTACTTC.

The V call is TRBV5-5, the J call TRBJ2-2; 7 bases fit TRBD1. Germline trimming cut 4 bases from V and 7 bases from J; bases unmatched to any gene: 7. CDR3 length: 14 residues. Germline assignment: CDR1 SGHKS and CDR2 YYEKEE (reference sequence). CDR3 DNA: TGTGCCAGCAGCCGTCGAACAGGGGTCGGGGAGCTGTTTTTT. Its translation: CASSRRTGVGELFF.

The chain recombines TRBV2 with TRBJ1-2; tentative D call: TRBD1 (6 bases). Per the germline V gene, CDR1 is SNHLY and CDR2 is FYNNEI. The CDR3 sequence is 15 residues long. Trimming stripped 4 bases from V and 0 bases from J, with 12 bases between. DNA of the CDR3: TGTGCCAGCAGTGTTGTCAGGGGCCCTAACTATGGCTACACCTTC. Residues: CASSVVRGPNYGYTF.

This clone was seen only a few times. The chain carries TRBV11-2 and TRBJ1-1; D gene uncertain. Looked up from germline, CDR1 is SGHAT and CDR2 is FQNNGV. This CDR3 spans 13 amino acids. V was cut by 0 bases and J by 5 bases, with 7 bases left in between. CDR3 in amino acids: CASSLDFRTEAFF. In DNA, the CDR3 is TGTGCCAGCAGCTTAGATTTCAGAACTGAAGCTTTCTTT.

The chain joins TRBV10-1 to TRBJ2-3; D is tentatively TRBD1 or TRBD2 (5 bases each). V was pared by 3 bases and J by 1 base, with 11 bases between. There are 15 residues in the CDR3. Germline V gives CDR1 WNHNN, CDR2 SYGVQD (reference sequence). The DNA of the CDR3 is TGCGCCAGCAGTGATGATCGGGGCGGCACAGATACGCAGTATTTT. Protein product: CASSDDRGGTDTQYF.

The chain links TRBV10-1 to TRBJ2-7; D gene unclear. The germline V and J ends were trimmed by 11 bases and 7 bases, with 9 bases remaining between them. Germline CDR1 is WNHNN and CDR2 is SYGVQD (reference sequence). The CDR3 spans 9 residues. CDR3 DNA: TGCGCCCCCCTGGAAGAGCAGTACTTC. Its protein product is CAPLEEQYF.

The J gene is TRBJ2-2, the V gene TRBV28; D not resolved. V was pared by 1 base and J by 5 bases, with 5 bases between. The CDR3 runs to 13 residues. CDR1 is MDHEN and CDR2 is SYDVKM in the germline V gene. CDR3 in DNA: TGTGCCAGCAGTTTATCCGATACCGGGGAGCTGTTTTTT. It encodes CASSLSDTGELFF.

The J gene is TRBJ1-5, the V gene TRBV7-9; TRBD1 matches 10 bases. The CDR3 is 12 amino acids. V lost 2 bases to trimming and J lost 15 bases; unmatched junction nucleotides: 4. The germline CDR1 and CDR2 sequences are SEHNR and FQNEAQ (reference sequence). The CDR3 spells CASSLTTGGMHF. The CDR3 nucleotides are TGTGCCAGCAGCTTAACGACAGGGGGCATGCATTTT.

This clone was observed a single time. The gene calls are TRBV5-5 and TRBJ2-7; 11 nucleotides line up with TRBD2. Per germline, CDR1 SGHKS and CDR2 YYEKEE (reference sequence). The junction had 6 bases not matched to a gene; V was cut back by 4 bases and J by 6 bases. This CDR3 comprises 14 residues. The CDR3 region is CASSHYTSGGEQYF. The CDR3 nucleotides read TGTGCCAGCAGCCACTACACTAGCGGGGGCGAGCAGTACTTC. Drawing the rest from reference TRBV5-5 and TRBJ2-7, the complete variable domain is DAGVTQSPTHLIKTRGQQVTLRCSPISGHKSVSWYQQVLGQGPQFIFQYYEKEERGRGNFPDRFSARQFPNYSSELNVNALLLGDSALYLCASSHYTSGGEQYFGPGTRLTVT.

The chain has TRBV10-2 and TRBJ2-7, with D perhaps matching TRBD1 (7 bases). Germline CDR1 reads WSHSY; CDR2 reads SAAADI. Trimming removed 7 bases from V and 1 base from J, with 20 bases in between. The length of the CDR3 is 16 residues. The CDR3 sequence is CASTISGGTASYEQYF. As DNA, the CDR3 is TGCGCCAGCACCATTAGTGGCGGGACAGCTTCCTACGAGCAGTACTTC.

This rearrangement joins TRBV10-3 to TRBJ1-2; 7 bases fit TRBD1. The CDR3 covers 15 residues. CDR1 is ENHRY and CDR2 is SYGVKD in the germline V gene. Unmatched junction bases numbered 8, after V lost 3 bases and J lost 4 bases. DNA of the CDR3: TGTGCCATCAGTGACACCGGGACAGACTTCTATGGCTACACCTTC. The encoded protein is CAISDTGTDFYGYTF.

Comment on this clone: Other DNA sequences in this sample translate to the same CDR3. The genes are TRBV28 and TRBJ2-7; D is undetermined. Trimming took off 4 bases at V and 3 bases at J, with 4 bases between the two ends. The CDR3 spans 11 residues. The germline V gene has CDR1 MDHEN and CDR2 SYDVKM. The DNA of the CDR3 is TGTGCCAGCAGTTCTCGCTACGAGCAGTACTTC. Translated, it gives CASSSRYEQYF.

This clone was recorded a few times. This rearrangement joins TRBV7-9 to TRBJ1-3; D gene uncertain. Germline CDR1 is SEHNR and CDR2 is FQNEAQ (reference sequence). The V end lost 5 bases, the J end lost 4 bases, and 9 bases lay between the germline ends. CDR3 length equals 13 residues. CDR3 DNA: TGTGCCAGCAGCGGCACTAGGGGAAACACCATATATTTT. Translation gives CASSGTRGNTIYF.